Listed below are T cell receptor beta chains from one sample, sequenced in a study of blood T cells in healthy people across ages. MiXCR, run by TCRdb on the 5' RACE reads, gives a single entry per CDR3 protein. The table records under 950,000 distinct CDR3 sequences, roughly 20% of them present only once. The specimen sequenced was blood. The origin of the receptors is a man between 65 and 79 years old in good health. CDR3s include the opening cysteine and the closing phenylalanine or tryptophan. The D gene is left open where the match is weak. Size is stated for part of the rows, as once, few or many counts, or as a class when the clone is expanded.

CDR3 protein	CDR3 DNA	D gene	V gene	J gene	clone size
CATRGGVRSLHF	TGTGCCACCCGTGGGGGGGTCAGATCCCTCCACTTT	NA	TRBV28	TRBJ1-6	few
CASSSAPLAKNIQYF	TGTGCCAGCAGTTCAGCACCACTAGCCAAAAACATTCAGTACTTC	NA	TRBV6-5	TRBJ2-4	NA
CASSLDRNLRGEAFF	TGTGCCAGCAGCTTAGATCGAAACCTGAGGGGTGAAGCTTTCTTT	NA	TRBV11-2	TRBJ1-1	NA
CSGRIIVGLGGPDTQYF	TGCAGCGGGCGTATAATCGTGGGACTAGGGGGTCCAGATACGCAGTATTTT	TRBD2	TRBV29-1	TRBJ2-3	NA
CSAGQAANYGYTF	TGCAGTGCCGGACAGGCAGCTAACTATGGCTACACCTTC	TRBD1	TRBV20-1	TRBJ1-2	NA
CASSQDGVARNEQFF	TGTGCCAGCAGCCAAGATGGGGTAGCCCGCAATGAGCAGTTCTTC	NA	TRBV14	TRBJ2-1	few
CASSRNPVGGHATNEKLFF	TGTGCCAGCAGCCGAAATCCGGTGGGGGGACATGCAACTAATGAAAAACTGTTTTTT	NA	TRBV7-9	TRBJ1-4	once
CASSLGQSSNQPQHF	TGTGCCAGCAGCTTGGGACAGTCCAGCAATCAGCCCCAGCATTTT	NA	TRBV5-5	TRBJ1-5	NA
CSAGSQTSGAQETQYF	TGCAGTGCTGGGAGCCAGACTAGCGGGGCGCAAGAGACCCAGTACTTC	TRBD2	TRBV20-1	TRBJ2-5	few
CASSHLGEETQYF	TGTGCCAGCAGCCACCTAGGGGAAGAGACCCAGTACTTC	NA	TRBV11-1	TRBJ2-5	few
CASSLSASGAKSQYF	TGTGCCAGCAGTTTGTCGGCTAGCGGGGCCAAATCCCAGTACTTC	TRBD2	TRBV28	TRBJ2-5	few
CASSITGPSYEQYF	TGTGCCAGCAGTATCACAGGGCCTAGCTACGAGCAGTACTTC	NA	TRBV12-3/TRBV12-4	TRBJ2-7	once
CASSPGTSAEAQETQYF	TGTGCCAGCAGTCCCGGGACTAGCGCCGAAGCACAAGAGACCCAGTACTTC	TRBD2	TRBV12-3/TRBV12-4	TRBJ2-5	NA
CSVESGRGVEETQYF	TGCAGCGTTGAATCGGGTCGGGGGGTAGAAGAGACCCAGTACTTC	TRBD2	TRBV29-1	TRBJ2-5	few
CASSKAGGTSTDTQYF	TGCGCCAGCTCTAAAGCTGGGGGAACTAGCACAGATACGCAGTATTTT	NA	TRBV10-2	TRBJ2-3	NA
CSAVLGTGGLEAFF	TGCAGCGCCGTATTGGGGACAGGGGGTCTTGAAGCTTTCTTT	TRBD1	TRBV29-1	TRBJ1-1	NA
CASSPTGTSGGTSTDTQYF	TGTGCCAGCAGCCCCACCGGGACTAGCGGAGGCACTAGCACAGATACGCAGTATTTT	TRBD2	TRBV7-9	TRBJ2-3	few
CASSLKQGTGARYNEQFF	TGTGCCAGCAGCTTAAAACAAGGGACAGGGGCCCGCTACAATGAGCAGTTCTTC	TRBD1	TRBV11-2	TRBJ2-1	NA
CSASPGGVGGAETQYF	TGCAGTGCTAGTCCGGGTGGGGTTGGGGGCGCAGAGACCCAGTACTTC	NA	TRBV20-1	TRBJ2-5	NA
CASSVLLNSDSPLHF	TGCGCCAGCAGCGTACTGCTAAATTCAGATTCACCCCTCCACTTT	NA	TRBV5-1	TRBJ1-6	few
CASRKTKSKAFF	TGTGCCAGCAGGAAAACAAAATCGAAAGCTTTCTTT	NA	TRBV28	TRBJ1-1	few
CASSQAVRGVDTQYF	TGTGCCAGCAGCCAAGCAGTACGGGGGGTAGATACGCAGTATTTT	TRBD2	TRBV3-1	TRBJ2-3	NA
CASSVTGVGDTQYF	TGTGCCAGCAGCGTCACGGGTGTAGGGGATACGCAGTATTTT	NA	TRBV9	TRBJ2-3	NA
CASSQIGEVAFF	TGTGCCAGCAGCCAAATCGGGGAGGTGGCTTTCTTT	NA	TRBV7-9	TRBJ1-1	few
CASSQDSVGANQPQHF	TGTGCCAGCAGCCAAGATTCTGTGGGAGCCAATCAGCCCCAGCATTTT	NA	TRBV4-2	TRBJ1-5	many
CASSYRGGPLGMNTEAFF	TGTGCCAGCAGTTACCGGGGGGGACCCCTGGGGATGAACACTGAAGCTTTCTTT	NA	TRBV6-2/TRBV6-3	TRBJ1-1	NA
CASSLYRGSHEQYF	TGTGCCAGCAGCTTATACAGGGGGAGCCACGAGCAGTACTTC	TRBD1	TRBV7-9	TRBJ2-7	NA
CATAYEGTLPDTQYF	TGCGCCACCGCTTATGAGGGCACTCTCCCAGATACGCAGTATTTT	NA	TRBV4-1	TRBJ2-3	NA
CASSLGWGTGELFF	TGTGCCAGCAGTTTAGGGTGGGGAACCGGGGAGCTGTTTTTT	NA	TRBV27	TRBJ2-2	NA
CASSLDRNRGQYF	TGTGCCAGCAGCTTGGATAGGAATCGTGGGCAGTACTTC	NA	TRBV5-6	TRBJ2-7	once
CASGPATGINEKLFF	TGTGCTAGTGGCCCCGCGACAGGGATTAATGAAAAACTGTTTTTT	TRBD1	TRBV12-5	TRBJ1-4	few
CSARASGKQTYNEQFF	TGCAGTGCTAGGGCTAGCGGGAAACAGACCTACAATGAGCAGTTCTTC	TRBD2	TRBV20-1	TRBJ2-1	NA
CSARVGQGMGYTF	TGCAGTGCTAGAGTGGGGCAGGGGATGGGCTACACCTTC	NA	TRBV20-1	TRBJ1-2	NA
CASSLAVSRSETQYF	TGCGCCAGCAGCTTGGCCGTGTCTAGGAGTGAGACCCAGTACTTC	NA	TRBV5-1	TRBJ2-5	NA
CSAHSGRGNEQFF	TGCAGTGCTCACAGCGGCCGGGGTAATGAGCAGTTCTTC	NA	TRBV20-1	TRBJ2-1	NA
CSARPTSGRANNEQFF	TGCAGTGCTAGACCCACTAGCGGGAGGGCGAACAATGAGCAGTTCTTC	TRBD2	TRBV20-1	TRBJ2-1	NA
CSAGDSLNQPQHF	TGCAGTGCTGGTGACAGTCTCAATCAGCCCCAGCATTTT	NA	TRBV20-1	TRBJ1-5	NA
CASSLNGLAPEQFF	TGTGCCAGCAGTTTAAATGGACTAGCACCTGAGCAGTTCTTC	TRBD2	TRBV12-3/TRBV12-4	TRBJ2-1	NA
CSARVEDYGYTF	TGCAGTGCTAGAGTGGAGGACTATGGCTACACCTTC	NA	TRBV20-1	TRBJ1-2	NA
CASGPSKETQYF	TGTGCCAGCGGACCGAGCAAAGAGACCCAGTACTTC	NA	TRBV2	TRBJ2-5	NA
CASSPTFMNTGAFF	TGTGCCAGCAGTCCGACATTCATGAACACTGGAGCTTTCTTT	NA	TRBV12-3/TRBV12-4	TRBJ1-1	few
CSASRLALHRGETQYF	TGCAGTGCTAGCCGCCTAGCGCTCCATCGGGGAGAGACCCAGTACTTC	NA	TRBV20-1	TRBJ2-5	many
CASSLELAGGEETQYF	TGTGCCAGCAGCTTGGAATTAGCGGGAGGTGAAGAGACCCAGTACTTC	TRBD2	TRBV5-6	TRBJ2-5	many
CASSQDRANTGELFF	TGTGCCAGCAGCCAGGACAGGGCAAACACCGGGGAGCTGTTTTTT	TRBD1	TRBV4-2	TRBJ2-2	many
CASSRTGYEEKLFF	TGTGCCAGCAGCCGTACAGGGTATGAAGAAAAACTGTTTTTT	NA	TRBV7-6	TRBJ1-4	few
CASSLSSTAMQYF	TGTGCCAGCAGTTTATCGTCCACAGCAATGCAGTATTTT	NA	TRBV27	TRBJ2-3	few
CASSFFAGLGDEQFF	TGTGCCAGCAGTTTTTTTGCGGGACTCGGGGATGAGCAGTTCTTC	NA	TRBV12-3/TRBV12-4	TRBJ2-1	NA
CSVPSSGANVLTF	TGCAGTGTACCGAGCTCTGGGGCCAACGTCCTGACTTTC	NA	TRBV20-1	TRBJ2-6	NA